This entry lists 11 T cell receptor beta chains sequenced from one sample in a study of early T cells in non-severe SARS-CoV-2 infection. TCRdb re-derived calls from the 5' RACE reads in MiXCR, one entry per CDR3 protein. The table has some 20,000 distinct CDR3 sequences, more than 4.5% seen once. The sequencing sample was made of whole blood. These receptor sequences come from an adult who was a healthcare worker with PCR-confirmed SARS-CoV-2 infection or an uninfected control (not recorded which).

This clonotype is labeled as medium-sized. The rearrangement joins TRBV28 to TRBJ2-1; TRBD2 might be the D (5 bases). The germline V gene has CDR1 MDHEN and CDR2 SYDVKM. Trimming left V 4 bases short and J 7 bases short, with 17 bases between. The CDR3 sequence is 15 residues long. The CDR3 loop reads CASSSDYLSENEQFF. Here the CDR3 DNA reads TGTGCCAGCAGTTCCGACTATCTGTCGGAAAATGAGCAGTTCTTC.

This clonotype was counted ten times or more. V and J are TRBV18 and TRBJ1-1; TRBD1 agrees at 7 bases. The J segment lost 1 base and the V segment lost 5 bases, leaving 4 bases of the junction unmatched. CDR3 length equals 14 residues. Germline-derived CDR1 and CDR2 are KGHSH and LQKENI. CDR3 DNA sequence: TGTGCCAGCTCAAACAGGACAGGGAACACTGAAGCTTTCTTT. As protein: CASSNRTGNTEAFF. The whole variable domain, filled in from reference TRBV18 and TRBJ1-1, reads NAGVMQNPRHLVRRRGQEARLRCSPMKGHSHVYWYRQLPEEGLKFMVYLQKENIIDESGMPKERFSAEFPKEGPSILRIQQVVRGDSAAYFCASSNRTGNTEAFFGQGTRLTVV.

V and J are TRBV4-3 and TRBJ1-4; possible D gene TRBD1, 5 bases. The CDR3 is made up of 15 amino acids. The V end lost 4 bases, the J end lost 7 bases, and 16 bases lay between the germline ends. The germline V gene encodes CDR1 LGHNA and CDR2 YSLEER. The CDR3 DNA reads TGCGCCAGCAGCCCGCTCAGTGCGGGGGGTGAAAAACTGTTTTTT. It codes for CASSPLSAGGEKLFF.

This clonotype was seen at least ten times. The chain combines TRBV5-1 with TRBJ2-7, with a weak D call TRBD2 (5 bases). This CDR3 is 11 amino acids long. V lost 3 bases and J 6 bases, leaving 7 bases between the germline ends. Germline CDR1 SGHRS, CDR2 YFSETQ. CDR3: CASSSGVEQYF. As DNA, the CDR3 is TGCGCCAGCAGCTCCGGGGTCGAGCAGTACTTC. Drawing the rest from reference TRBV5-1 and TRBJ2-7, the complete variable domain is KAGVTQTPRYLIKTRGQQVTLSCSPISGHRSVSWYQQTPGQGLQFLFEYFSETQRNKGNFPGRFSGRQFSNSRSEMNVSTLELGDSALYLCASSSGVEQYFGPGTRLTVT.

Ten or more counts support this clonotype. This sequence joins TRBV5-5 and TRBJ2-6; 12 bases are shared with TRBD1. Germline values: CDR1 SGHKS, CDR2 YYEKEE (reference sequence). J gave up 2 bases and V 4 bases, and 7 bases lay outside the gene matches. The CDR3 extends over 18 amino acids. The CDR3 sequence: CASSEGDRGPTGANVLTF. The DNA of the CDR3 is TGTGCCAGCAGCGAGGGGGACAGGGGGCCAACTGGGGCCAACGTCCTGACTTTC.

This clonotype was seen a few times. The gene calls are TRBV6-5 and TRBJ2-1, with 7 bases aligning to TRBD2. The CDR3 loop spans 13 amino acids. Germline assignment: CDR1 MNHEY and CDR2 SVGAGI. V shed 8 bases, J shed 3 bases, and the junction held 4 bases outside the gene matches. The DNA of the CDR3 is TGTGCCAGCGGGACTACGAACTACAATGAGCAGTTCTTC. As protein: CASGTTNYNEQFF.

This clonotype is medium-sized (0.01 to 0.1%) by share. The V gene is TRBV20-1, the J gene TRBJ2-5; TRBD2 matches 11 bases. The ends lost 3 bases at V and 4 bases at J; junction bases unmatched: 7. The CDR3 has 15 amino acids. From germline, CDR1 is DFQATT and CDR2 SNEGSKA (reference sequence). DNA for the CDR3: TGCAGTGCTAGCCCCGGGACTAGCGGTGGAGAGACCCAGTACTTC. Protein product: CSASPGTSGGETQYF.

This clonotype has ten or more counts. The chain carries TRBV9 and TRBJ2-5, with D tentatively TRBD2 (5 bases). The germline V gene has CDR1 SGDLS and CDR2 YYNGEE. Trimming stripped 0 bases from V and 2 bases from J, with 5 bases between. This CDR3 is built from 13 residues. The CDR3 spells CASSVGRQETQYF. The CDR3, as DNA: TGTGCCAGCAGCGTAGGGAGGCAAGAGACCCAGTACTTC.

There are many counts of this clonotype. A read error may account for a junction end that differs from germline. The rearrangement joins TRBV11-2 to TRBJ1-1, with D perhaps matching TRBD1 (5 bases). Per germline, CDR1 SGHAT and CDR2 FQNNGV. CDR3 size: 15 residues. The CDR3 here is CASSLDPDMNTEVFF. DNA of the CDR3: TGTGCCAGCAGCTTAGACCCGGACATGAACACTGAAGTTTTCTTT.

This clonotype showed up many times. V usage is TRBV20-1 and J usage is TRBJ1-5; weak D call: TRBD1 (5 bases). The V gene's germline CDR1 is DFQATT and CDR2 SNEGSKA (reference sequence). V lost 0 bases to trimming and J lost 2 bases, with 14 bases between them. The CDR3 loop spans 16 amino acids. The CDR3 spells CSARDTGGIRNQPQHF. The CDR3 coding sequence is TGCAGTGCTAGAGATACGGGGGGAATTCGCAATCAGCCCCAGCATTTT.

This clonotype was seen repeatedly, ten times or more. This sequence joins TRBV5-6 and TRBJ2-7, with unresolved D. V lost 4 bases to trimming and J lost 4 bases, with 15 bases between them. The CDR3 contains 14 residues. Germline assignment: CDR1 SGHDT and CDR2 YYEEEE. The CDR3 loop is CASSRRPLEYEQYF. The CDR3 nucleotides are TGTGCCAGCAGCCGCCGACCACTCGAATACGAGCAGTACTTC.